Listed here are 10 T cell receptor beta chains from one sample, sequenced in a study of OX40 agonist ivuxolimab in advanced cancers. Sequencing used immunoSEQ multiplex PCR; TCRdb keeps in-frame clones, though not all of them. The sample shows more than 55,000 clones, around 87% of them seen only once. The specimen comprised CD4+ or CD8+ T cells sorted from blood, sampled in a trial of the OX40 agonist ivuxolimab. Receptors originate from an adult with an advanced solid tumor such as melanoma, head and neck, liver or kidney cancer.

The chain recombines TRBV4-1 with TRBJ2-7; no clear D. The CDR3 is made up of 13 amino acids. V was pared by 1 base and J by 2 bases, with 6 bases between. CDR1 is MGHRA, CDR2 YSYEKL, per germline. The CDR3 sequence is CASSQAQTYEQYF. DNA of the CDR3: TGCGCCAGCAGCCAAGCTCAAACCTACGAGCAGTACTTC.

This chain connects TRBV19 to TRBJ2-1, with TRBD1 matching 7 bases. Germline V gene sequence: CDR1 LNHDA, CDR2 SQIVND (reference sequence). The CDR3 length is 17 residues. The ends lost 3 bases at V and 7 bases at J; junction bases unmatched: 15. The DNA of the CDR3 is TGTGCCAGTAGTATCTACACCGGGACAGCTTCCTCGAATGAGCAGTTCTTC. Protein sequence: CASSIYTGTASSNEQFF.

The chain employs TRBV28 and TRBJ1-5; D gene ambiguous. This CDR3 comprises 12 residues. CDR1 is MDHEN, CDR2 SYDVKM, per germline. V dropped 10 bases and J dropped 3 bases, with 10 bases sitting between them. The CDR3 here is CATLEINQPQHF. CDR3 coding DNA: TGTGCCACTTTAGAGATCAATCAGCCCCAGCATTTT.

This chain links TRBV25-1 with TRBJ1-2; the match to TRBD1 covers 7 bases. V was pared by 4 bases and J by 5 bases, with 10 bases of the junction left unmatched. The CDR3 has 15 residues. The germline gives CDR1 MGHDK, CDR2 SYGVNS. CDR3 sequence: CASSAHGQVGYGYTF. In DNA form, the CDR3 reads TGTGCCAGCAGTGCCCACGGACAGGTGGGGTATGGCTACACCTTC.

The chain has TRBV4-3 and TRBJ2-6; D is possibly TRBD1 (5 bases). Between the trimmed V and J ends, which lost 2 bases and 2 bases, there was a span of 19 bases. CDR3 size: 19 residues. Germline CDR1 and CDR2: LGHNA and YSLEER. CDR3 sequence: CASSQKTQGNVAGANVLTF. The CDR3 nucleotides are TGCGCCAGCAGCCAAAAGACCCAGGGCAACGTAGCTGGGGCCAACGTCCTGACTTTC.

The rearrangement links TRBV11-2 to TRBJ2-5, with 9 nucleotides matching TRBD2. The J call is uncertain, as TRBJ2-7 better fits the DNA end. Germline CDR1 and CDR2: SGHAT and FQNNGV. CDR3 length: 16 amino acids. The CDR3 sequence is CASSPVASGMPYEQYF. DNA for the CDR3: TGTGCCAGCAGCCCAGTTGCTAGCGGGATGCCCTACGAGCAGTACTTC.

This clone was detected only once. The rearrangement uses TRBV11-2 and TRBJ1-5, with a weak D call TRBD1 (6 bases). The length of the CDR3 is 15 residues. V gave up 5 bases and J gave up 4 bases, with 15 bases separating them. Germline values: CDR1 SGHAT, CDR2 FQNNGV. CDR3: CASSLDGTPNQPQHF. DNA of the CDR3: TGTGCCAGCAGCCTCGATGGGACACCTAATCAGCCCCAGCATTTT.

The chain uses TRBV5-5 and TRBJ2-7, with D hard to call. The CDR3 consists of 13 residues. Germline lookup yields CDR1 SGHKS and CDR2 YYEKEE (reference sequence). V was shortened by 4 bases and J by 5 bases, with 13 bases between the two germline ends. The CDR3 coding sequence is TGTGCCAGCAGCACCCCCGGGTCCCACGAGCAGTACTTC. Translating it yields CASSTPGSHEQYF.

This chain uses TRBV2 with TRBJ1-3; D is uncertain. The V and J ends lost 10 bases and 3 bases respectively, with 19 bases between them. CDR1 is SNHLY and CDR2 is FYNNEI in the germline V gene. The CDR3 sequence is 15 residues long. The CDR3 DNA follows: TGTGCCACTACACCCGACATATCCCGTGGAAACACCATATATTTT. This encodes CATTPDISRGNTIYF.

This clone showed up just a few times. The V call is TRBV2, the J call TRBJ1-1; D remains unclear. CDR1 is SNHLY, CDR2 FYNNEI, per germline. This CDR3 is 13 amino acids long. The V end was cut by 6 bases, the J end by 1 base, with 9 bases between. The CDR3 loop reads CASSPAGNTEAFF. For the CDR3, the DNA is TGTGCCAGCAGCCCTGCCGGGAACACTGAAGCTTTCTTT.